Following are 20 T cell receptor beta chains from one sample sequenced in a study of blood T cells in healthy people across ages. It was with a sample-barcoded 5' primer and a J-beta primer mix that a second PCR of about 6 to 12 cycles was run. TCRdb reprocessed the 5' RACE reads with MiXCR, giving one entry per CDR3 protein. The sample yields approximately 1.5 million distinct CDR3 sequences, approximately 42% seen once. Material for sequencing was blood. Receptors were obtained from a woman under 30 in good health.

This clonotype was found a few times. The chain employs TRBV12-3 or TRBV12-4 and TRBJ1-2; D is possibly TRBD1 (5 bases). The ends were cut back, 6 bases at V and 3 bases at J, with 14 bases in the middle. The CDR3 is made up of 14 amino acids. CDR3 region: CASRSVQGDYGYTF. The DNA of the CDR3 is TGTGCCAGCAGGTCCGTCCAGGGTGACTATGGCTACACCTTC.

The rearrangement joins TRBV20-1 to TRBJ1-2; D uncertain. Germline values: CDR1 DFQATT, CDR2 SNEGSKA (reference sequence). The CDR3 runs to 12 residues. Trimming shortened V by 5 bases and J by 2 bases, and 9 bases separated the two germline ends. The CDR3, as DNA: TGCAGTGCTCAAGGACGGAACTATGGCTACACCTTC. As protein: CSAQGRNYGYTF.

This clonotype came up a few times. The rearrangement links TRBV29-1 to TRBJ1-1; 11 bases match TRBD1. Germline V gene lookup returns CDR1 SQVTM and CDR2 ANQGSEA. This CDR3 spans 18 amino acids. The trim removed 6 bases at V and 2 bases at J, leaving 17 bases unmatched. The CDR3 reads CSVPGEDRGRTRNTEAFF. CDR3 nucleotides: TGCAGCGTCCCGGGGGAGGACAGGGGGCGAACTAGAAACACTGAAGCTTTCTTT.

J is TRBJ1-4 and V is TRBV7-2; D not resolved. Between the trimmed V and J ends, which lost 2 bases and 12 bases, there was a span of 10 bases. Germline V gene data show CDR1 as SGHTA and CDR2 as FQGNSA. This CDR3 spans 12 amino acids. CDR3: CASSLRGGQLFF. The CDR3 region has the DNA TGTGCCAGCAGCTTACGGGGAGGCCAACTGTTTTTT.

This rearrangement joins TRBV6-5 to TRBJ1-1; D may be TRBD1 (5 bases). The CDR3 loop spans 12 amino acids. Trimming left V 4 bases short and J 7 bases short, with 10 bases between. The germline V gene has CDR1 MNHEY and CDR2 SVGAGI. This CDR3 is CASSWGGREAFF. CDR3 DNA: TGTGCCAGCAGTTGGGGGGGACGTGAAGCTTTCTTT.

The chain links TRBV20-1 to TRBJ2-3; 8 bases fit TRBD2. The germline CDR1 and CDR2 sequences are DFQATT and SNEGSKA (reference sequence). The CDR3 is 14 residues long. The CDR3 DNA sequence: TGCAGCAAGGTCCGGGGGGGCGTTCCAGATACGCAGTATTTT. It translates to CSKVRGGVPDTQYF.

The CDR3 DNA sequence: TGTGCCAGCAACGGGTTTGTGGATACGCAGTATTTT. It translates to CASNGFVDTQYF. This chain joins TRBV2 and TRBJ2-3, with D hard to call. V was cut by 7 bases and J by 6 bases, with 11 bases left in between. Germline assignment: CDR1 SNHLY and CDR2 FYNNEI. The CDR3 spans 12 residues.

In this sample, this clonotype turned up a few times. The chain has TRBV29-1 and TRBJ2-3; a possible D gene is TRBD1 (6 bases). The CDR3 extends over 15 amino acids. The germline V gene has CDR1 SQVTM and CDR2 ANQGSEA. The V and J ends lost 4 bases and 0 bases respectively, with 14 bases between them. The CDR3 nucleotides are TGCAGCGTTGTTACAGGGACGAGTAGCACAGATACGCAGTATTTT. Amino acid sequence: CSVVTGTSSTDTQYF.

Regarding this clonotype: The germline gene is not matched at one end of the junction; a read error may be the cause. This chain links TRBV4-1 with TRBJ2-2, with D possibly matching TRBD1 (7 bases). The CDR3 sequence is 15 residues long. The germline V gene encodes CDR1 MGHRA and CDR2 YSYEKL. This CDR3 reads CASMFQGGGDGGLFF. The DNA for the CDR3 is TGCGCCAGCATGTTCCAGGGGGGAGGTGATGGGGGGCTGTTTTTT.

The V call is TRBV2, the J call TRBJ1-5; no clear D. The CDR3 covers 15 residues. Trimming shortened V by 4 bases and J by 2 bases, and 12 bases separated the two germline ends. Germline V gene sequence: CDR1 SNHLY, CDR2 FYNNEI. The CDR3 is CASSARGLRNQPQHF. DNA for the CDR3: TGTGCCAGCAGTGCTCGAGGTCTTCGCAATCAGCCCCAGCATTTT.

The V and J genes are TRBV12-3 or TRBV12-4 and TRBJ2-1, with D tentatively TRBD2 (6 bases). The J call is doubtful: the DNA matches TRBJ2-7 better. This CDR3 is 13 amino acids long. CDR3 protein: CASSLGRGSEQYF. The CDR3 bases are TGTGCCAGCAGTTTAGGGAGGGGTAGTGAGCAGTACTTC.

The V gene is TRBV12-3 or TRBV12-4, the J gene TRBJ2-7, with 8 nucleotides matching TRBD1. V lost 6 bases to trimming and J lost 5 bases; unmatched junction nucleotides: 9. The CDR3 is made up of 14 amino acids. CDR3 protein: CASSSQGANDEQYF. The CDR3 nucleotides read TGTGCCAGCAGCTCTCAGGGGGCTAACGACGAGCAGTACTTC.

The V and J genes are TRBV5-1 and TRBJ2-3; the match to TRBD2 covers 11 bases. In germline, CDR1 is SGHRS, CDR2 YFSETQ. The V segment lost 3 bases and the J segment 1 base; nucleotides outside the gene matches: 4. This CDR3 has 16 residues. The CDR3 here is CASSSTSGSRTDTQYF. Here the CDR3 DNA reads TGCGCCAGCAGCTCCACTAGCGGGAGTCGCACAGATACGCAGTATTTT.

The J gene is TRBJ2-1, the V gene TRBV20-1; TRBD2 aligns across 8 bases. The CDR3 totals 14 residues. The V gene's germline CDR1 is DFQATT and CDR2 SNEGSKA (reference sequence). V shed 5 bases, J shed 2 bases, and the junction held 5 bases outside the gene matches. The CDR3 coding sequence is TGCAGTGCTTTCGAGCGGGGGCCCTACAATGAGCAGTTCTTC. Its protein is CSAFERGPYNEQFF.

Comments on this clonotype: Mismatch with germline at one junction end may stem from a read error. The J gene is TRBJ1-1, the V gene TRBV7-2, with D perhaps matching TRBD1 (5 bases). The V gene's germline CDR1 is SGHTA and CDR2 FQGNSA. CDR3 size: 15 residues. The CDR3: CAGSLRAGWDTEAFF. As DNA, the CDR3 is TGTGCCGGCAGCTTACGGGCAGGGTGGGACACTGAAGCTTTCTTT.

V gene TRBV6-2 or TRBV6-3 combines with J gene TRBJ1-5; D remains ambiguous. The germline gives CDR1 MNHEY, CDR2 SVGEGT. Deletions cut 6 bases from V and 4 bases from J, with 16 bases between. The CDR3 totals 15 residues. CDR3 nucleotides: TGTGCCAGCAGCGGGATCATAGGCGGGAATCAGCCCCAGCATTTT. Protein sequence: CASSGIIGGNQPQHF.

This clonotype was observed a handful of times. J is TRBJ1-2 and V is TRBV12-3 or TRBV12-4; TRBD1 agrees at 7 bases. The CDR3 is made up of 15 amino acids. V lost 5 bases to trimming and J lost 4 bases; unmatched junction nucleotides: 10. The CDR3 DNA reads as TGTGCCAGCAGTCCCCAGACAGGGTTAGGCTATGGCTACACCTTC. It codes for CASSPQTGLGYGYTF.

V is TRBV13 and J is TRBJ1-2; D is unclear. The CDR3 totals 14 residues. Per the germline V gene, CDR1 is PRHDT and CDR2 is FYEKMQ (reference sequence). V lost 0 bases to trimming and J lost 7 bases, with 12 bases between them. CDR3 coding DNA: TGTGCCAGCAGCTTAGGAACAGTTAGTGGTGGCTACACCTTC. Protein product: CASSLGTVSGGYTF.

This chain's CDR3 is CASSLASLAGVTGANVLTF. CDR3 nucleotide sequence: TGTGCCAGCAGCTTAGCGAGTCTAGCGGGAGTAACTGGGGCCAACGTCCTGACTTTC. The chain is built from TRBV7-2 and TRBJ2-6; TRBD2 agrees at 10 bases. The CDR3 contains 19 residues. Germline assignment: CDR1 SGHTA and CDR2 FQGNSA. V shed 0 bases and J 2 bases; nucleotides not matched to a gene: 7.

V usage is TRBV6-5 and J usage is TRBJ2-5, with a possible D match to TRBD2 (6 bases). The DNA matches TRBJ2-1 better at its end, which makes the J call doubtful. The CDR3 runs 16 residues. Germline values: CDR1 MNHEY, CDR2 SVGAGI. In DNA form, the CDR3 reads TGTGCCAGCTCCAGCAGTTACACCCAACTAGCAGAGACCCAGTTCTTC. This translates into CASSSSYTQLAETQFF.